This T cell receptor beta chain was sequenced during a study of shared clonotypes between healthy human individuals. Clones were sequenced by immunoSEQ multiplex PCR, and TCRdb holds only the in-frame ones, with some missing. The table lists nearly 1,000,000 clones, 76% of them singletons. There are 15 residues in the CDR3. V lost 0 bases, J lost 1 base, and 7 bases lay in between. CDR1 is SGHNT, CDR2 YENEEA, per germline. This sequence joins TRBV11-3 and TRBJ2-1; D remains unclear. Sequencing was done on a sample of memory CD4+ T cells sorted from blood. Noted subset: CD45RA-negative fraction. This sequence originates from a man aged 18 to 30 in good health. CDR3 protein: CASSLDQASYNEQFF. In nucleotides, the CDR3 is TGTGCCAGCAGCTTAGACCAGGCATCCTACAATGAGCAGTTCTTC.